The clone carrying this T cell receptor (beta chain) was detected many times. The data were taken from a study of CD8+CD57+ T cells in acquired aplastic anemia. The TCR beta profiling, which covered VDJ combination and CDR3 sequence, was carried out using genomic DNA as the template. Via MiXCR, TCRdb re-called the reads, giving one row per CDR3 protein. The sample contains about 220,000 distinct CDR3 sequences, roughly 33% of which appear only once. The sequenced sample was sorted CD4+, CD8+, or CD8+CD57+ T cells (not recorded which) from PBMCs. The sequence derives from a human donor in good health, serving as a control.

This CDR3 reads CASSLGDTDTQYF. The CDR3 DNA reads as TGTGCCAGCAGCTTAGGGGACACAGATACGCAGTATTTT. The chain has TRBV7-9 and TRBJ2-3; D unresolved. The V gene lost 1 base and the J gene lost 2 bases, with 4 bases spanning the gap. The germline V gene encodes CDR1 SEHNR and CDR2 FQNEAQ (reference sequence). The CDR3 has 13 amino acids. The full variable domain, rest sourced from reference TRBV7-9 and TRBJ2-3, is DTGVSQNPRHKITKRGQNVTFRCDPISEHNRLYWYRQTLGQGPEFLTYFQNEAQLEKSRLLSDRFSAERPKGSFSTLEIQRTEQGDSAMYLCASSLGDTDTQYFGPGTRLTVL.